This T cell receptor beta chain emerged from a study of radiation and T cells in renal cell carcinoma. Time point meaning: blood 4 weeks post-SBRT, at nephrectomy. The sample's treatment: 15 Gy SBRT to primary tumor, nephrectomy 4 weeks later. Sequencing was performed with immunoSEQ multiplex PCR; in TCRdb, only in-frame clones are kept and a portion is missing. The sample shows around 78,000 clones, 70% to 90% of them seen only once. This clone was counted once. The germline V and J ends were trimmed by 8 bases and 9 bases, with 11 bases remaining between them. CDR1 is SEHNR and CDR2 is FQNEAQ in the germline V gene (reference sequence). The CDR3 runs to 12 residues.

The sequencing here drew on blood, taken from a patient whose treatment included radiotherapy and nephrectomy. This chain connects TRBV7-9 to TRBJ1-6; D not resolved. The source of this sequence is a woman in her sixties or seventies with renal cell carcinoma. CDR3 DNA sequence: TGTGCCAGCGTTGGGCAGAGTTCACCCCTCCACTTT. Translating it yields CASVGQSSPLHF.